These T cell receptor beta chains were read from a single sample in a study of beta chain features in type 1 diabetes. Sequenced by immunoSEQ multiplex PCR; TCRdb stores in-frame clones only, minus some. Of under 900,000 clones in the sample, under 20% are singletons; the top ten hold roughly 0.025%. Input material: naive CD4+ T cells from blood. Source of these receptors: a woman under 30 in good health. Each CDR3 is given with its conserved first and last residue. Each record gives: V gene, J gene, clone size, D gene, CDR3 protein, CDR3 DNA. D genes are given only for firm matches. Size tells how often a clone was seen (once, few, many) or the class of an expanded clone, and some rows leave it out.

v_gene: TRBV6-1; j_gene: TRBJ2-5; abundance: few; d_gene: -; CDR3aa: CASSGKETQYF; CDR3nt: TGTGCCAGCTCTGGGAAAGAGACCCAGTACTTC
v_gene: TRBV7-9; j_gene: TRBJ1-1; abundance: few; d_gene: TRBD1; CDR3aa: CASSQQGLGTEAFF; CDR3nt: TGTGCCAGCAGCCAACAGGGGCTGGGAACTGAAGCTTTCTTT
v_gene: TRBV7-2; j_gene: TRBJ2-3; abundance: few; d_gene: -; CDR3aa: CASSLVSGVADTQYF; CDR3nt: TGTGCCAGCAGCTTAGTGTCAGGGGTGGCAGATACGCAGTATTTT
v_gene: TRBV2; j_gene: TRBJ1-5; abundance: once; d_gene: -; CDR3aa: CASSVVLPTSQPQHF; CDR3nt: TGTGCCAGCAGTGTGGTACTTCCGACTAGTCAGCCCCAGCATTTT
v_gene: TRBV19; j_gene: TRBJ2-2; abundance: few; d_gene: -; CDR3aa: CASSMVGENTGELFF; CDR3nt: TGTGCCAGTAGTATGGTGGGAGAGAACACCGGGGAGCTGTTTTTT
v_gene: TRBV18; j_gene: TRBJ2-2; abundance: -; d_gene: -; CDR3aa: CASSPSPGRPGTGELFF; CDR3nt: TGTGCCAGCTCACCCTCACCGGGACGGCCGGGCACCGGGGAGCTGTTTTTT
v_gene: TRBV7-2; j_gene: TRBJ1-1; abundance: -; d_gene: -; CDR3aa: CASSLVVGGRAFF; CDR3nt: TGTGCCAGCAGCTTAGTGGTCGGGGGGCGAGCTTTCTTT
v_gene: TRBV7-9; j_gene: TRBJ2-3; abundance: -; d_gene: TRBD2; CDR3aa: CASSWGLAESDTQYF; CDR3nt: TGTGCCAGCAGCTGGGGACTAGCGGAATCAGATACGCAGTATTTT
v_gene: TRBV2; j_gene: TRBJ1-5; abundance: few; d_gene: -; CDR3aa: CASGQGENQPQHF; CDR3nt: TGTGCCAGCGGGCAGGGTGAGAATCAGCCCCAGCATTTT
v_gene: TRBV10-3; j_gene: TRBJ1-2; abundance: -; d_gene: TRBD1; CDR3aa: CAISPTGPVGGYTF; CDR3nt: TGTGCCATCAGTCCGACAGGGCCTGTCGGTGGCTACACCTTC
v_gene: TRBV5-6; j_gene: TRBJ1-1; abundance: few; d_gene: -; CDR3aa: CASSTPGDGSTEAFF; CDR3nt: TGTGCCAGCAGCACCCCCGGGGACGGATCCACTGAAGCTTTCTTT